This is a list of T cell receptor beta chains from one sample in a study of cytomegalovirus exposure and HLA in healthy donors. Generated by immunoSEQ multiplex PCR, the TCRdb table keeps only in-frame clones and is missing some. This table holds about 120,000 clones, approximately 78% found once. Sequenced input: PBMCs. These receptors came from a woman aged 30 to 39 in good health and CMV-seropositive. Each CDR3 is given with its conserved first and last residue. Fields, in order: clone size, V gene, J gene, CDR3 protein. The size entry is marked missing in some rows and otherwise reads once, few, many or a size class.

>-|TRBV6-1|TRBJ1-3
CASSEAPDTGNTIYF
>-|TRBV4-1|TRBJ2-7
CASSPWDMGDHEQYF
>-|TRBV27|TRBJ2-7
CASSLFPGGDYEQYF
>-|TRBV18|TRBJ1-3
CASSPPEGVGNTIYF
>-|TRBV5-1|TRBJ2-7
CASSLVGSGDYSYEQYF
>-|TRBV6-1|TRBJ2-5
CASAKRGRGEETQYF
>few|TRBV5-6|TRBJ1-2
CASSLARNYGYTF
>-|TRBV4-3|TRBJ1-2
CASSRRQGARGYGYTF
>few|TRBV28|TRBJ1-4
CASSLGGGGEKLFF
>-|TRBV9|TRBJ2-1
CASSDPDRGGDNEQFF
>-|TRBV28|TRBJ2-3
CASSLIVVSTDTQYF
>-|TRBV19|TRBJ1-5
CASSIGPGINQPQHF
>-|TRBV6-5|TRBJ1-1
CASSKQGQYTEAFF
>-|TRBV7-2|TRBJ2-7
CASSLAFDQAQNYEQYF
>-|TRBV28|TRBJ1-2
CAIAGQPYGYTF
>-|TRBV11-2|TRBJ2-3
CASSLLTGDTDTQYF
>-|TRBV19|TRBJ2-1
CASSQLAGGYNEQFF
>-|TRBV4-3|TRBJ2-7
CASSQDGGTGAYEQYF
>-|TRBV7-2|TRBJ2-5
CASSFFGDQETQYF
>-|TRBV9|TRBJ1-1
CASSQPGTEAFF
>-|TRBV29-1|TRBJ1-1
CSVEDFPVIFGNTEAFF
>-|TRBV6-5|TRBJ2-2
CASSYSRTGVPGELFF
>-|TRBV28|TRBJ2-7
CASSIPGQYYEQYF
>few|TRBV6-6|TRBJ1-6
CASSYFSTGWDSPLHF
>-|TRBV2|TRBJ2-7
CATRGSGGRIDEQYF
>-|TRBV19|TRBJ2-2
CASSIFTGGEKSGELFF
>-|TRBV5-6|TRBJ1-2
CASSSGTRGYTF
>-|TRBV5-4|TRBJ2-3
CASRPQGHADTQYF
>-|TRBV29-1|TRBJ2-7
CSVEGGTGVYEQYF
>-|TRBV11-2|TRBJ2-7
CASSLFSGMASYEQYF
>-|TRBV7-8|TRBJ1-5
CASSLQEQPQHF
>-|TRBV6-5|TRBJ1-2
CASRGQGGSYGYTF
>-|TRBV4-2|TRBJ2-5
CASSQGAGGPQETQYF
>-|TRBV2|TRBJ2-7
CASSAQRVQYF
>-|TRBV6-1|TRBJ2-7
CASSARGAGGPYEQYF
>-|TRBV19|TRBJ1-5
CASSIGKGPGGTQHF
>-|TRBV10-2|TRBJ2-5
CASSLGVETQYF
>-|TRBV4-3|TRBJ1-4
CASSLRVTNEKLFF
>once|TRBV7-2|TRBJ2-7
CASSFYQGTYEQYF
>few|TRBV6-5|TRBJ1-6
CASTSGGNSPLHF
>-|TRBV18|TRBJ2-5
CASATGGETQYF
>-|TRBV19|TRBJ1-2
CASSRPGTGEYGDTF
>-|TRBV19|TRBJ2-7
CASSIGSGGPYEQYF
>-|TRBV6-5|TRBJ2-4
CASSPPGQGGYIQYF
>-|TRBV28|TRBJ2-7
CASSLGIYYEQYF
>-|TRBV7-6|TRBJ2-3
CASSVLAGGLDTQYF
>few|TRBV7-2|TRBJ2-3
CASSPRTGGLTDTQYF
>-|TRBV4-3|TRBJ2-3
CASSQDAGGLPDTQYF
>-|TRBV5-1|TRBJ2-3
CASRSRGGQLTDTQYF
>once|TRBV7-3|TRBJ2-7
CASSLSGGYEQYF
>-|TRBV28|TRBJ1-6
CASSLDRTGSPLHF
>-|TRBV6-1|TRBJ1-5
CASTTPGSGQPQHF
>few|TRBV9|TRBJ2-5
CASSVGATPQETQYF
>-|TRBV18|TRBJ1-4
CASSRQASNEKLFF